This TCR beta chain was captured in a study of shared clonotypes between healthy human individuals. The study, taken as a whole, reports: Collection of samples was limited to blood; tissue repertoires likely differ.

After removal of 4 bases from V and 4 bases from J, the junction contained 7 bases not matched to a gene. Germline CDR1 is SGHDT and CDR2 is YYEEEE. The CDR3 runs to 14 residues. In regard to this clone: Its target is unknown.

Positive CCR7 selection of CD45RO-negative cells yielded the naive CD8 cells, and terminally differentiated effector memory CD45RA+ cells were excluded. The protocol was immunoSEQ multiplex PCR, while the TCRdb copy is restricted to in-frame clones and leaves out a portion. The sample holds around 2,000,000 clones, roughly 95% seen once. The rearrangement uses TRBV5-6 and TRBJ1-2; 7 bases map to TRBD1. Specimen: naive CD8+ T cells sorted from blood. The clonotype comes from a man younger than 30 in good health. The CDR3 spells CASSPGQEVYGYTF. CDR3 DNA: TGTGCCAGCAGCCCCGGACAGGAGGTCTATGGCTACACCTTC.